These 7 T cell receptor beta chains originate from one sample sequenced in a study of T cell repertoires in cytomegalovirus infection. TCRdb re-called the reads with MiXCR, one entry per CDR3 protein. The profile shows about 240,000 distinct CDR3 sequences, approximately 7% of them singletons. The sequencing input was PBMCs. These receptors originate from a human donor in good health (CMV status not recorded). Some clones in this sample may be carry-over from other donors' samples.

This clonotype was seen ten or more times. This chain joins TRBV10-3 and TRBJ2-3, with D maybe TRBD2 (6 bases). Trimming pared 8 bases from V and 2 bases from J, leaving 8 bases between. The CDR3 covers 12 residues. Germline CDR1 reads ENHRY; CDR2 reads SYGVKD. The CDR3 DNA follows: TGTGCCATCGGGGGGTCCACAGATACGCAGTATTTT. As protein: CAIGGSTDTQYF.

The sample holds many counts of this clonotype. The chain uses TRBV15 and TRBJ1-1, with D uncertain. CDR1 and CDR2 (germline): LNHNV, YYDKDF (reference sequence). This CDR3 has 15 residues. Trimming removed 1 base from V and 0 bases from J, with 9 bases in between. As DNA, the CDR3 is TGTGCCACCAGCAGAGGAAGGGTCATGAACACTGAAGCTTTCTTT. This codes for CATSRGRVMNTEAFF.

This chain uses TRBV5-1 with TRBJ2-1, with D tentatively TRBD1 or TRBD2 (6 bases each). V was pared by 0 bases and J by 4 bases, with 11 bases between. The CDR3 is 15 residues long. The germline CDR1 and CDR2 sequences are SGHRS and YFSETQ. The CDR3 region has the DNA TGCGCCAGCAGCTTGGAGGGGGGCACGTACAATGAGCAGTTCTTC. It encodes CASSLEGGTYNEQFF.

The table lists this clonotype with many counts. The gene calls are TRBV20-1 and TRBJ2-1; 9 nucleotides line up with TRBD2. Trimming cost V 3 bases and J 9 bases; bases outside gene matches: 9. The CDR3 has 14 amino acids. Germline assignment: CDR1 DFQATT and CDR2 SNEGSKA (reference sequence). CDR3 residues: CSASGGGASREQFF. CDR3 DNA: TGCAGTGCTAGCGGCGGGGGGGCCTCCCGTGAGCAGTTCTTC.

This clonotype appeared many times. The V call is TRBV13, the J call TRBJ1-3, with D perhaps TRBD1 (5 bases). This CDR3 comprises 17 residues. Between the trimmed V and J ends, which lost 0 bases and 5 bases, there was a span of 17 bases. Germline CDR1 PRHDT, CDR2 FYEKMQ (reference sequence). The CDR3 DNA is TGTGCCAGCAGCTTAGGGAGCGAGCCAGGGAGGAGAAACACCATATATTTT. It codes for CASSLGSEPGRRNTIYF. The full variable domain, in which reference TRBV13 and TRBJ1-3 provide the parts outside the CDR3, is AAGVIQSPRHLIKEKRETATLKCYPIPRHDTVYWYQQGPGQDPQFLISFYEKMQSDKGSIPDRFSAQQFSDYHSELNMSSLELGDSALYFCASSLGSEPGRRNTIYFGEGSWLTVV.

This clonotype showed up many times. For the CDR3, the DNA is TGCGCCAGCAGGAAAATACAGGGGTTCTACGAGCAGTACTTC. Translation gives CASRKIQGFYEQYF. The rearrangement links TRBV5-1 to TRBJ2-7, with TRBD1 matching over 7 bases. This CDR3 region has 14 residues. Germline assignment: CDR1 SGHRS and CDR2 YFSETQ. Unmatched junction bases numbered 8, after V lost 5 bases and J lost 3 bases.

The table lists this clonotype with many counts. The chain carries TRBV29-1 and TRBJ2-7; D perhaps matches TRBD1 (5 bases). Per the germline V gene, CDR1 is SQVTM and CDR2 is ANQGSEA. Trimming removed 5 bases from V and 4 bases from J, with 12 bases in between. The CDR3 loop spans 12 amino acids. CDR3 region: CSVRQTGYEQYF. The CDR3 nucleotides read TGCAGCGTTCGCCAAACAGGTTACGAGCAGTACTTC.